This T cell receptor beta chain was found in a study of shared clonotypes between healthy human individuals. The naive CD8 subset, CD45RO-negative cells positively selected for CCR7, excluded terminally differentiated effector memory CD45RA+ cells. Samples underwent the assay at deep level. TCRdb's copy holds only in-frame clones and misses some; the assay was immunoSEQ multiplex PCR. The sample yields more than 2 million clones, roughly 95% seen once. Germline loops: CDR1 SGHTA, CDR2 FQGNSA. This CDR3 region has 14 residues. Trimming removed 5 bases from V and 4 bases from J, with 14 bases in between. Whole-study findings and limits: The study generally estimated greater richness for naive than memory subsets.

This clone was detected only once. Its antigen is as yet unknown. The specimen sequenced was naive CD8+ T cells sorted from blood. V and J are TRBV7-2 and TRBJ1-2; tentative D call: TRBD1 (5 bases). The receptor comes from a young man in good health. The CDR3 is CASSPPGGSYGYTF. The CDR3 nucleotides read TGTGCCAGCAGCCCCCCCGGGGGAAGCTATGGCTACACCTTC. The full variable domain, its missing parts supplied by reference TRBV7-2 and TRBJ1-2, is GAGVSQSPSNKVTEKGKDVELRCDPISGHTALYWYRQSLGQGLEFLIYFQGNSAPDKSGLPSDRFSAERTGGSVSTLTIQRTQQEDSAVYLCASSPPGGSYGYTFGSGTRLTVV.